This entry concerns a single T cell receptor (beta chain). Antigen: not known. Only CD45RO-negative cells positively selected for CCR7 counted as naive CD8 cells, so terminally differentiated effector memory CD45RA+ cells were excluded. Recent acute infections and vaccinations were absent in the healthy HIV-negative adult donors. Assay execution proceeded at the deep level. The authors' processing: Because ImmunoSEQ provided only junction sequences with no quality scores, the filtering differed. Method: immunoSEQ multiplex PCR; TCRdb's copy keeps in-frame clones and lacks some. That table furnishes V, J and clone size, whereas the DNA furnished D and trimming. The sample has about 2 million clones; approximately 94% are singletons. This entry is derived from a study of shared clonotypes between healthy human individuals. Germline V lookup: CDR1 LNHDA, CDR2 SQIVND (reference sequence). The CDR3 runs 16 residues. With 5 bases removed from V and 0 bases from J, the gap between germline ends came to 17 bases.

Points from the study as a whole: Sharing across several donors was seen in 4% to 5% of naive CD4 clonotypes.

This TCR was sampled from a man younger than 35 in good health. Source material: naive CD8+ T cells sorted from blood. This sequence joins TRBV19 and TRBJ2-7; tentatively, D is TRBD1 or TRBD2 (5 bases each). The CDR3 DNA reads TGTGCCAGTAGTTTGTCATTGGGACCGAGCTCCTACGAGCAGTACTTC. It specifies CASSLSLGPSSYEQYF. Variable domain in full (rest from reference TRBV19 and TRBJ2-7): DGGITQSPKYLFRKEGQNVTLSCEQNLNHDAMYWYRQDPGQGLRLIYYSQIVNDFQKGDIAEGYSVSREKKESFPLTVTSAQKNPTAFYLCASSLSLGPSSYEQYFGPGTRLTVT.